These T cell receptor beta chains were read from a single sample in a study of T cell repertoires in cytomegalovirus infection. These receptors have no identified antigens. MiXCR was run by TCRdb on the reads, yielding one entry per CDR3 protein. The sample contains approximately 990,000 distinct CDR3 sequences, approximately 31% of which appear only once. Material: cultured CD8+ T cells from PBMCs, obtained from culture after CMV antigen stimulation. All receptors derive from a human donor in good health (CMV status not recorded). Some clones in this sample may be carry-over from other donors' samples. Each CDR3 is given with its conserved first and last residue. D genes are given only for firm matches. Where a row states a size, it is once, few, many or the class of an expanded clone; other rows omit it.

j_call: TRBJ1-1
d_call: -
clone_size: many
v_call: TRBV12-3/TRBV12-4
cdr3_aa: CASSLAHGGNTEAFF
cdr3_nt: TGTGCCAGCAGTTTAGCGCACGGTGGCAACACTGAAGCTTTCTTT

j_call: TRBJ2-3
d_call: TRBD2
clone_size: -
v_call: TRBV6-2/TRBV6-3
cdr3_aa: CASSYSDSGGVTDTQYF
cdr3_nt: TGTGCCAGCAGTTACTCTGACTCCGGGGGGGTCACAGATACGCAGTATTTT

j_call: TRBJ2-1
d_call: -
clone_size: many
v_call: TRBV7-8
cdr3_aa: CASSLGFYNEQFF
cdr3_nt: TGTGCCAGCAGCTTAGGCTTCTACAATGAGCAGTTCTTC

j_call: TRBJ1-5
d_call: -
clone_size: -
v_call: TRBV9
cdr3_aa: CASSTKTGLEYSNQPQHF
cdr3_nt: TGTGCCAGCAGCACAAAGACAGGCCTTGAATATAGCAATCAGCCCCAGCATTTT

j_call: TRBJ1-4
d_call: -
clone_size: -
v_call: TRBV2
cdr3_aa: CASSVKRVEKLFF
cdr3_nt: TGTGCCAGCAGTGTAAAAAGGGTTGAAAAACTGTTTTTT

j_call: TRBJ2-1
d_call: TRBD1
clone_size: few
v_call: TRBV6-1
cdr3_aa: CASGDSRVF
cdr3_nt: TGTGCCAGCGGGGACAGTCGGGTCTTC

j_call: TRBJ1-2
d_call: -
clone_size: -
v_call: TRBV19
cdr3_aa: CASSLADRGFYGYTF
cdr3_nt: TGTGCCAGTAGCCTGGCCGACAGAGGCTTCTATGGCTACACCTTC

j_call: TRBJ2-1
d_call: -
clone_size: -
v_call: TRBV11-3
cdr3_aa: CASSLDSGQVNEQFF
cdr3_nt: TGTGCCAGCAGCTTAGATTCGGGTCAGGTCAATGAGCAGTTCTTC

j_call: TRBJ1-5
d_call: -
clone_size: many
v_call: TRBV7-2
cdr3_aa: CASSVALNNQPQHF
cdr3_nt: TGTGCCAGCAGCGTGGCCTTGAACAATCAGCCCCAGCATTTT

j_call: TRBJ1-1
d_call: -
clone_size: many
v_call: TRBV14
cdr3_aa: CASSPQGLYRTEAFF
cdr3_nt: TGTGCCAGCAGCCCCCAGGGGTTATATCGGACTGAAGCTTTCTTT

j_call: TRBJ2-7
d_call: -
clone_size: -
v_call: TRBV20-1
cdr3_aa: CSGVGTQSYEQYF
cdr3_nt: TGCAGTGGTGTCGGCACGCAATCCTACGAGCAGTACTTC

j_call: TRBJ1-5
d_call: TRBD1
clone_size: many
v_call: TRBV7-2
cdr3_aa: CASSPTGINQPQHF
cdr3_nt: TGTGCCAGCAGCCCGACAGGGATCAATCAGCCCCAGCATTTT

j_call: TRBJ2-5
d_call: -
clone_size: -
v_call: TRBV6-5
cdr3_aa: CASSYSTASIRVETQYF
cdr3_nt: TGTGCCAGCAGTTACTCCACCGCATCGATCCGGGTAGAGACCCAGTACTTC

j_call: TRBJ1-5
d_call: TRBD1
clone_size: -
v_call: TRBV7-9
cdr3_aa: CASSSTGSKPQHF
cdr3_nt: TGTGCCAGCAGCTCGACAGGGTCAAAGCCCCAGCATTTT

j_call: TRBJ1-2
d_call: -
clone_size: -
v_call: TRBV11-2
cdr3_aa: CASSLVGAAANYGYTF
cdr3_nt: TGTGCCAGCAGCTTAGTAGGGGCGGCAGCTAACTATGGCTACACCTTC

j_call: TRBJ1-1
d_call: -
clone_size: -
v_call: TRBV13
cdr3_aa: CASSFLGKGDTEAFF
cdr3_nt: TGTGCCAGCAGCTTTTTAGGGAAGGGGGACACTGAAGCTTTCTTT

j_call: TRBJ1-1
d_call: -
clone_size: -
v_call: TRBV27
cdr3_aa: CASSLGGAGAEAFF
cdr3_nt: TGTGCCAGCAGTTTAGGGGGGGCAGGCGCTGAAGCTTTCTTT

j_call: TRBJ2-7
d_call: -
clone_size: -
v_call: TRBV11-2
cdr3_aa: CASSLDSGQPPRLRYF
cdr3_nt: TGTGCCAGCAGCTTAGATTCAGGGCAGCCACCCCGATTGAGGTACTTC

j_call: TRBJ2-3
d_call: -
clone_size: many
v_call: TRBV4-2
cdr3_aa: CASSQDRGGPDTQYF
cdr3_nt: TGTGCCAGCAGCCAAGATAGGGGGGGCCCAGATACGCAGTATTTT

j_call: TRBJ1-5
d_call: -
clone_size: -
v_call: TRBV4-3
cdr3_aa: CASSLYAGDQPQHF
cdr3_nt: TGCGCCAGCAGCCTTTACGCGGGGGATCAGCCCCAGCATTTT

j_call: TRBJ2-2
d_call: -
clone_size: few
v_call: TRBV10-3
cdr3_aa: CAISVRWGGVSNTGELFF
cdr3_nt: TGTGCCATCAGTGTGAGATGGGGCGGGGTCTCGAACACCGGGGAGCTGTTTTTT

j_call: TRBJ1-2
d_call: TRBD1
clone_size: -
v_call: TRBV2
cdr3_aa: CARGNRGREVSYGYTF
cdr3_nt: TGTGCCAGAGGGAACAGGGGCCGGGAAGTCAGCTATGGCTACACCTTC

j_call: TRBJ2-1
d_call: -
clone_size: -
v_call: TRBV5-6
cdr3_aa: CASRNGGPYNEQFF
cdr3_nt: TGTGCCAGCAGAAACGGGGGCCCTTACAATGAGCAGTTCTTC

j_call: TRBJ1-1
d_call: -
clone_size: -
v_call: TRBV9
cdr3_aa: CASSVSQGPEAFF
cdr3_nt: TGTGCCAGCAGCGTATCACAGGGTCCTGAAGCTTTCTTT

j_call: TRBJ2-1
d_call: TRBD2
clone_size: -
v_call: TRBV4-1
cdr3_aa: CASSPPGLVGQFF
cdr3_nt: TGCGCCAGCAGCCCACCGGGACTAGTAGGACAGTTCTTC

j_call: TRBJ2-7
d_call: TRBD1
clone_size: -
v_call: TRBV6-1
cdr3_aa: CASSTGTGNEQYF
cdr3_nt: TGTGCCAGCAGTACCGGGACAGGCAACGAGCAGTACTTC

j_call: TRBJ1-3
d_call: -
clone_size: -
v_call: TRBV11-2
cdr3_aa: CASSAPDQRNTIYF
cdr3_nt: TGTGCCAGCAGCGCCCCCGACCAGCGAAACACCATATATTTT

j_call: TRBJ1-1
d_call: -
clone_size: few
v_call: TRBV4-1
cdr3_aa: CASSQDLSNTEAFF
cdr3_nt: TGCGCCAGCAGCCAAGATTTATCAAACACTGAAGCTTTCTTT

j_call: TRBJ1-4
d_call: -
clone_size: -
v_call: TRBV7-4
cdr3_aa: CASSLTWSSTSGEKLFF
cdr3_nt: TGTGCCAGCAGTCTTACTTGGTCCTCGACGTCGGGGGAAAAACTGTTTTTT

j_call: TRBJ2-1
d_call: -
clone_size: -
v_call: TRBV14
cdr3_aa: CASSPQGRYNEQFF
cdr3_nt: TGTGCCAGCAGCCCTCAGGGGCGGTACAATGAGCAGTTCTTC

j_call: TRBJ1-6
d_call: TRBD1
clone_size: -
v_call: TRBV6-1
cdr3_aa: CASRNWTGLFSPLHF
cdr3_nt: TGTGCCAGCAGGAACTGGACAGGTCTTTTCTCACCCCTCCACTTT

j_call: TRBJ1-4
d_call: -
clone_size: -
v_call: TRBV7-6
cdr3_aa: CASSSLEGLNEKLFF
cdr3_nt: TGTGCCAGCAGCTCCCTTGAGGGTCTTAATGAAAAACTGTTTTTT

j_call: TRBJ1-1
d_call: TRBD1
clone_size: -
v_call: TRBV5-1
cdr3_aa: CASSSQTGGATEAFF
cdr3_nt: TGCGCCAGCAGCTCACAGACAGGGGGCGCGACTGAAGCTTTCTTT

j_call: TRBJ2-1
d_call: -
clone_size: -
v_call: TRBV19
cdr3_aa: CASGYYNEQFF
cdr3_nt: TGTGCCAGTGGCTACTACAATGAGCAGTTCTTC

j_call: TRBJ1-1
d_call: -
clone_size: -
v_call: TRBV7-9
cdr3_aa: CASSSSGPGDTEAFF
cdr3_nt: TGTGCCAGCAGCTCATCGGGTCCTGGGGACACTGAAGCTTTCTTT

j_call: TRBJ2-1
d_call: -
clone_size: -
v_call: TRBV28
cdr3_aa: CASRGGEQSYNEQFF
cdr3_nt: TGTGCCAGCAGGGGCGGGGAGCAATCCTACAATGAGCAGTTCTTC

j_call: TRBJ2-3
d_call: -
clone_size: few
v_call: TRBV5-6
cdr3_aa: CASSLLVGPDTQYF
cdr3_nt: TGTGCCAGCAGCCTACTGGTGGGGCCAGATACGCAGTATTTT

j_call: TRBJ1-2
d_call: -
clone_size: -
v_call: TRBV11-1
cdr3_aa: CASSASDSQTFNYGYTF
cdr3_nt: TGTGCCAGCAGCGCTTCGGACAGCCAAACCTTTAACTATGGCTACACCTTC

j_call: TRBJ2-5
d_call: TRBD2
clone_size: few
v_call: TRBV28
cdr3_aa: CASSFSGAGDQETQYF
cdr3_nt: TGTGCCAGCAGTTTCTCCGGAGCGGGGGACCAAGAGACCCAGTACTTC

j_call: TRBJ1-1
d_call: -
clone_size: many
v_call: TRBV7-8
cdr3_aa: CASSSVTEAFF
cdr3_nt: TGTGCCAGCAGCTCCGTGACTGAAGCTTTCTTT

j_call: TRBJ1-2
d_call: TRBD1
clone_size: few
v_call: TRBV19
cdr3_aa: CASSIGTGSLYGYTF
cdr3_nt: TGTGCCAGTAGTATCGGGACAGGTTCTCTCTATGGCTACACCTTC

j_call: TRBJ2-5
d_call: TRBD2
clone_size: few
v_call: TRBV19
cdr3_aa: CASKQPGGRETQYF
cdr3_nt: TGTGCCAGTAAACAGCCGGGGGGGCGAGAGACCCAGTACTTC

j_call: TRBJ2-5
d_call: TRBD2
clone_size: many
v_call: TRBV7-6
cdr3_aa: CASSFLAGLAVQETQYF
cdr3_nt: TGTGCCAGCAGCTTTCTCGCGGGGCTAGCGGTACAAGAGACCCAGTACTTC

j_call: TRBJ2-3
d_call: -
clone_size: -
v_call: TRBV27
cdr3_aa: CASSSGGGDADTQYF
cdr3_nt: TGTGCCAGCAGTTCAGGGGGAGGGGATGCAGATACGCAGTATTTT

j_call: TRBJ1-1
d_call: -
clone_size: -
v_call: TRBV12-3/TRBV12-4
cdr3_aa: CASSFRVREDTEAFF
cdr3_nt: TGTGCCAGCAGTTTCAGGGTAAGGGAGGACACTGAAGCTTTCTTT

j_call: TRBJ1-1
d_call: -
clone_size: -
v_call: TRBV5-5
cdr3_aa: CASSLVVNARPEAFF
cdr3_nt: TGTGCCAGCAGCTTGGTGGTGAATGCCAGGCCTGAAGCTTTCTTT

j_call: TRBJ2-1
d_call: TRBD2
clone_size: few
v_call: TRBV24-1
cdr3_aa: CATSDWGGAFEDDEQFF
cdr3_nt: TGTGCCACCAGTGATTGGGGAGGGGCGTTTGAAGACGATGAGCAGTTCTTC

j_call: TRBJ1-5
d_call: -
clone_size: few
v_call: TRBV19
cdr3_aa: CASSPIRDSNQPQHF
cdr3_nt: TGTGCCAGTAGCCCTATAAGGGATAGCAATCAGCCCCAGCATTTT

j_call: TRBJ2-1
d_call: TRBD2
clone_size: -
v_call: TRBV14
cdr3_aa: CASSQDQILAGHNEQFF
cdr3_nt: TGTGCCAGCAGCCAAGATCAGATACTAGCGGGCCACAATGAGCAGTTCTTC

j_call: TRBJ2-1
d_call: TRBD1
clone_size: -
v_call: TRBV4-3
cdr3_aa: CASSQSGGQYNEQFF
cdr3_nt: TGCGCCAGCAGCCAGTCAGGGGGCCAGTACAATGAGCAGTTCTTC

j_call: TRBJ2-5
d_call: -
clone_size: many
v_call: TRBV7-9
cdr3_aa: CASSDVETQYF
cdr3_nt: TGTGCCAGCAGCGATGTGGAGACCCAGTACTTC

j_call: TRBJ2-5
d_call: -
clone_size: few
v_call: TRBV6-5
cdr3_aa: CASSYPGLETQYF
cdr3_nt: TGTGCCAGCAGTTACCCAGGACTAGAGACCCAGTACTTC

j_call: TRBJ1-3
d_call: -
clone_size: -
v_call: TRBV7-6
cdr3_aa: CASSPGGGFGNTIYF
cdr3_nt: TGTGCCAGCAGCCCGGGGGGAGGTTTTGGAAACACCATATATTTT

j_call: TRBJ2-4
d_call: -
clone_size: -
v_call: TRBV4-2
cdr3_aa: CASSQEAPVGNIQYF
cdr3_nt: TGTGCCAGCAGCCAAGAGGCCCCGGTTGGAAACATTCAGTACTTC

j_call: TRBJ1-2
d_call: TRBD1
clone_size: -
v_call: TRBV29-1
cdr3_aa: CSVESLETGAYGYTF
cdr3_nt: TGCAGCGTTGAAAGCCTCGAGACAGGGGCCTATGGCTACACCTTC